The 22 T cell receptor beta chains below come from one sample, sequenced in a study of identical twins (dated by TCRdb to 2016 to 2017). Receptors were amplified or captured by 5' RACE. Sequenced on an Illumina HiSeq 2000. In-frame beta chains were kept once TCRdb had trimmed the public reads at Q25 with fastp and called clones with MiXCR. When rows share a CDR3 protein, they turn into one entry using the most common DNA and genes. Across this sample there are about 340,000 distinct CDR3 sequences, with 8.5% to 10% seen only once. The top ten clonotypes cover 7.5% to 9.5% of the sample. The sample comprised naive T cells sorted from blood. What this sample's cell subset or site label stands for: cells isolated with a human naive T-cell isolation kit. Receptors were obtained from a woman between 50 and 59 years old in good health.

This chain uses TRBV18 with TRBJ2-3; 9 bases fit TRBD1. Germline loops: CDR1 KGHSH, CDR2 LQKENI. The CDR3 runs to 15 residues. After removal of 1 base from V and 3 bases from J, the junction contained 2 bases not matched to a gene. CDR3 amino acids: CASSPRDRATDTQYF. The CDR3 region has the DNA TGTGCCAGCTCACCACGGGACAGGGCGACAGATACGCAGTATTTT.

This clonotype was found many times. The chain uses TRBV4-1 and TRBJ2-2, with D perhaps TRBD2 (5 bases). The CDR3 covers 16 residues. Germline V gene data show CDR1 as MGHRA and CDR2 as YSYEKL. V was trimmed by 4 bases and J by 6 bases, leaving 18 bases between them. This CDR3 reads CASSPTSGVRAGELFF. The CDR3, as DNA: TGCGCCAGCAGCCCGACGTCCGGGGTGCGTGCCGGGGAGCTGTTTTTT.

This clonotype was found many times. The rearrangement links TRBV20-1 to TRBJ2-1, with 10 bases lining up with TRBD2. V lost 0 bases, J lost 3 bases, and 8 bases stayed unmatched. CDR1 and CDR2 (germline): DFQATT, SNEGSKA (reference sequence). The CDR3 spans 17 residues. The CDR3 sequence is CSARDWLAGAYYNEQFF. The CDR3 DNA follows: TGCAGTGCTAGAGATTGGCTAGCGGGAGCCTACTACAATGAGCAGTTCTTC.

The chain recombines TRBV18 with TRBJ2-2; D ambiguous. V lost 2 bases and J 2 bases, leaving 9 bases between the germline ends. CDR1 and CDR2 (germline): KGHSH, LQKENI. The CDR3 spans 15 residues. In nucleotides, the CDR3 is TGTGCCAGCTCACCAATGGCAGGCAACACCGGGGAGCTGTTTTTT. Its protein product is CASSPMAGNTGELFF.

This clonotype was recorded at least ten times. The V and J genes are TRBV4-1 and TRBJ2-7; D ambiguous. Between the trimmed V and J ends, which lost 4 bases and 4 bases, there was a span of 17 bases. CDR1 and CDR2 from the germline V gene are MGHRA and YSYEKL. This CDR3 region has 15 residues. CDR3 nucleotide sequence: TGCGCCAGCAGCCCCCAAAGGACGTCGAGGTACGAGCAGTACTTC. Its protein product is CASSPQRTSRYEQYF.

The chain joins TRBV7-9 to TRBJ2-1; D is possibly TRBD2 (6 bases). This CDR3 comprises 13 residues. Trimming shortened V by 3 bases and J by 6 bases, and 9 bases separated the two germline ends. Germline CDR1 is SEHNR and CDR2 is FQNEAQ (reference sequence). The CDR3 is CASSFRRGNEQFF. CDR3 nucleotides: TGTGCCAGCAGCTTTCGGCGGGGCAATGAGCAGTTCTTC.

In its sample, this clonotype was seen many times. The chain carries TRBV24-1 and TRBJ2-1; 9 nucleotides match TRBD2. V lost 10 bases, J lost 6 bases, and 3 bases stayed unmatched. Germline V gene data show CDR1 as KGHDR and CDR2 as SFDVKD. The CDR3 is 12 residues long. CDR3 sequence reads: CATTSGPNEQFF. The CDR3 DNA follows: TGTGCCACGACTAGCGGACCCAATGAGCAGTTCTTC.

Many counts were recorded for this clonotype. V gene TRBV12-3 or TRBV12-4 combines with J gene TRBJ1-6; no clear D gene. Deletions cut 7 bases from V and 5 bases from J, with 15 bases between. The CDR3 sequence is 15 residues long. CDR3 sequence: CASTLRRKNNSPLHF. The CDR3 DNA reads TGTGCCAGCACACTACGACGAAAAAATAATTCACCCCTCCACTTT.

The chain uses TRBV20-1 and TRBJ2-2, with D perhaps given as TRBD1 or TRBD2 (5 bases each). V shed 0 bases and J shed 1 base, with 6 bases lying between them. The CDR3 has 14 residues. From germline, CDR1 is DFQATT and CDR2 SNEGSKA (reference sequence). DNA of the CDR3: TGCAGTGCTAGAGAGAGGGGGAACACCGGGGAGCTGTTTTTT. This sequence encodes CSARERGNTGELFF.

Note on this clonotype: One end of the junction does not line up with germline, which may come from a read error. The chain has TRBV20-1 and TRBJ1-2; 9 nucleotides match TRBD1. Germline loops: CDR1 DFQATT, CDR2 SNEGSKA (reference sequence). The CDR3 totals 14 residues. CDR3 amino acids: CSARDRGLVYSYTF. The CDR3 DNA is TGCAGTGCTAGGGACAGGGGATTGGTCTATAGCTACACCTTC.

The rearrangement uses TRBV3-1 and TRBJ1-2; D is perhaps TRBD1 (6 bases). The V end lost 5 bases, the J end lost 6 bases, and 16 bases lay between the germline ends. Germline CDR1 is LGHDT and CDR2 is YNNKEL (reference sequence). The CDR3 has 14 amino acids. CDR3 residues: CASSSGQRSNGYTF. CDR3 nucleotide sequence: TGTGCCAGCAGCAGCGGACAGAGGTCAAATGGCTACACCTTC.

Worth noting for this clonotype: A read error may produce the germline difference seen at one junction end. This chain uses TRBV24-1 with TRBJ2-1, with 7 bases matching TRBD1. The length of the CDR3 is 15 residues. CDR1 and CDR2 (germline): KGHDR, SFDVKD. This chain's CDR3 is CDTSDLRTGINEQFF. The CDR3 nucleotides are TGTGACACCAGTGATTTGAGGACAGGAATCAATGAGCAGTTCTTC.

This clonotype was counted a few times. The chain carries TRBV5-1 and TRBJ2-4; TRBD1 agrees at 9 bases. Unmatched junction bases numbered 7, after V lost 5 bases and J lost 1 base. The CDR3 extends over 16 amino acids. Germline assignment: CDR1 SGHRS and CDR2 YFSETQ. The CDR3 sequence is CASSTVGQGAKNIQYF. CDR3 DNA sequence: TGCGCCAGCAGTACGGTGGGACAGGGTGCCAAAAACATTCAGTACTTC.

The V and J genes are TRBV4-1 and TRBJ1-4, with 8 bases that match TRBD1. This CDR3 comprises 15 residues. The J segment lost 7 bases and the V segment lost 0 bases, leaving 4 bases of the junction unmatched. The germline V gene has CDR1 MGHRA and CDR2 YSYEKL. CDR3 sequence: CASSQEGQGSEKLFF. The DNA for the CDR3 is TGCGCCAGCAGCCAAGAAGGACAGGGAAGTGAAAAACTGTTTTTT.

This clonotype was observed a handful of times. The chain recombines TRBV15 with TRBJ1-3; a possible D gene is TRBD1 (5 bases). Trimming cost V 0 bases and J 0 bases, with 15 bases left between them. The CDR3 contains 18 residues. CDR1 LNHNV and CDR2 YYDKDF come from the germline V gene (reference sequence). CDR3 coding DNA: TGTGCCACCAGCAGAGAAGGGGTCAGGGCGAGCTCTGGAAACACCATATATTTT. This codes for CATSREGVRASSGNTIYF.

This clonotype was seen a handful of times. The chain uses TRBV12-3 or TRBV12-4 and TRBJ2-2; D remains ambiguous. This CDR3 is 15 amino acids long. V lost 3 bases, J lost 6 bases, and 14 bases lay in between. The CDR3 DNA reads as TGTGCCAGCAGTTTCGACCCCCTCTCAGCCGGGGAGCTGTTTTTT. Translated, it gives CASSFDPLSAGELFF.

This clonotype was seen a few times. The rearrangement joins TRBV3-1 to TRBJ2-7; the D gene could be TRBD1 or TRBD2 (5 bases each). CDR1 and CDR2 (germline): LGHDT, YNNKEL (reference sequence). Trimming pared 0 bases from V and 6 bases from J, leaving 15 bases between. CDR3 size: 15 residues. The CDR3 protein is CASSQDPGTPGEQYF. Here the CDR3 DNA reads TGTGCCAGCAGCCAAGATCCGGGGACCCCGGGCGAGCAGTACTTC.

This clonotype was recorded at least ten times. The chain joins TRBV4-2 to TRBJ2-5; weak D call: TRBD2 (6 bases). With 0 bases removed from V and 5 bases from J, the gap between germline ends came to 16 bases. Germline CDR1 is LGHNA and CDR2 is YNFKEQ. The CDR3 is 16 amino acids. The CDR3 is CASSQDIREYRETQYF. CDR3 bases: TGTGCCAGCAGCCAAGATATTCGGGAGTACCGGGAGACCCAGTACTTC.

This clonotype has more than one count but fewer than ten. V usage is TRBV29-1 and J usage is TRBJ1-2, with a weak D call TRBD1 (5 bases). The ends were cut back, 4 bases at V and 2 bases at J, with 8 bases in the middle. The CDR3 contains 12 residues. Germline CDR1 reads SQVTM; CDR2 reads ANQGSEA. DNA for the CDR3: TGCAGCGTTGTCGGGGGAAACTATGGCTACACCTTC. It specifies CSVVGGNYGYTF. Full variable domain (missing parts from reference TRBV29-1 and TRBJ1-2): SAVISQKPSRDICQRGTSLTIQCQVDSQVTMMFWYRQQPGQSLTLIATANQGSEATYESGFVIDKFPISRPNLTFSTLTVSNMSPEDSSIYLCSVVGGNYGYTFGSGTRLTVV.

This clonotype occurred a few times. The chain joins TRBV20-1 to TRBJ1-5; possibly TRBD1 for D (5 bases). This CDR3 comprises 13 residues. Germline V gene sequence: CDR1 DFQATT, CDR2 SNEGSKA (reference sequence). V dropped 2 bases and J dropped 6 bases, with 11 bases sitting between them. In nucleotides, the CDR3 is TGCAGTGCTAGAACCCAGGGAAGTCAGCCCCAGCATTTT. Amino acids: CSARTQGSQPQHF.

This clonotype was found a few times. The CDR3 region has the DNA TGTGCCAGCAGCTACGGGACAGGAGGCGAGCAGTACGTC. It codes for CASSYGTGGEQYV. This chain joins TRBV5-6 and TRBJ2-7, with 8 bases matching TRBD1. Unmatched junction bases numbered 5, after V lost 3 bases and J lost 6 bases. CDR1 is SGHDT, CDR2 YYEEEE, per germline. This CDR3 has 13 residues.

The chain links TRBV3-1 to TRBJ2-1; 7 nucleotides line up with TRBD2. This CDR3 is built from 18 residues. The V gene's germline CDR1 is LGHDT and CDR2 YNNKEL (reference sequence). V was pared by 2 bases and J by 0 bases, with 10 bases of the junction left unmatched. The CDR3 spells CASSQSWRRGSSYNEQFF. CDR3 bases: TGTGCCAGCAGCCAATCGTGGCGGCGCGGGAGCTCCTACAATGAGCAGTTCTTC.